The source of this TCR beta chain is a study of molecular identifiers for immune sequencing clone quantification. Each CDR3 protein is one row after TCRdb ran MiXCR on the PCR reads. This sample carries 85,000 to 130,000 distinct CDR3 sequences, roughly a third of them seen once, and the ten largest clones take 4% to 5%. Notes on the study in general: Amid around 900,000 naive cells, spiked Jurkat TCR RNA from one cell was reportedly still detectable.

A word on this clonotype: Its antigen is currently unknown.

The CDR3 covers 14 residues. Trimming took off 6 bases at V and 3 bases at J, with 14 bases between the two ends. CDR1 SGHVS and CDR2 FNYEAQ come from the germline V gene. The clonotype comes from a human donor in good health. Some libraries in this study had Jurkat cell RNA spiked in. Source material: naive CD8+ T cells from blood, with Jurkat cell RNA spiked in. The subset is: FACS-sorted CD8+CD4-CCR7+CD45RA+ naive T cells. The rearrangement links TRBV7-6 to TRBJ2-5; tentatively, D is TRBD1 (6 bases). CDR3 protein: CASSSDRGEETQYF. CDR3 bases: TGTGCCAGCAGTTCGGACAGAGGGGAAGAGACCCAGTACTTC.